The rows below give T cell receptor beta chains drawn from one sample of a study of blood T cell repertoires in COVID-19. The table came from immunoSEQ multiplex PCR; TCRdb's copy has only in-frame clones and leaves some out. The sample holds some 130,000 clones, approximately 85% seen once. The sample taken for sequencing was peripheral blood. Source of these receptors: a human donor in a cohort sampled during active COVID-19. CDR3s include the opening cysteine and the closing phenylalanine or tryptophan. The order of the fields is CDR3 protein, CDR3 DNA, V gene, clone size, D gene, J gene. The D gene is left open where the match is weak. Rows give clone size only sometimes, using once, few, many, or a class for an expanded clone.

CDR3 protein: CASSLVLGGGTEAFF
CDR3 DNA: TGTGCCAGCAGCTTGGTGTTAGGGGGTGGAACTGAAGCTTTCTTT
V gene: TRBV5-6
clone size: .
D gene: .
J gene: TRBJ1-1

CDR3 protein: CASSLRTGGYTEAFF
CDR3 DNA: TGTGCCAGTAGTCTACGGACGGGAGGGTACACTGAAGCTTTCTTT
V gene: TRBV19
clone size: .
D gene: .
J gene: TRBJ1-1

CDR3 protein: CASSSRLADTDTQYF
CDR3 DNA: TGTGCCAGCTCATCTCGACTGGCAGACACAGATACGCAGTATTTT
V gene: TRBV18
clone size: .
D gene: .
J gene: TRBJ2-3

CDR3 protein: CASRGAGGLGMSNQPQHF
CDR3 DNA: TGTGCCAGCAGAGGCGCGGGGGGCCTGGGGATGAGCAATCAGCCCCAGCATTTT
V gene: TRBV27
clone size: .
D gene: .
J gene: TRBJ1-5

CDR3 protein: CASSSGQVSTDTQYF
CDR3 DNA: TGTGCCAGCAGCTCGGGACAGGTTAGCACAGATACGCAGTATTTT
V gene: TRBV7-3
clone size: .
D gene: TRBD1
J gene: TRBJ2-3

CDR3 protein: CSFRLGETQYF
CDR3 DNA: TGCAGTTTTAGACTCGGAGAGACCCAGTACTTC
V gene: TRBV29-1
clone size: .
D gene: .
J gene: TRBJ2-5

CDR3 protein: CASSLTSYGYTF
CDR3 DNA: TGTGCCAGCAGCTTAACCAGTTATGGCTACACCTTC
V gene: TRBV13
clone size: .
D gene: .
J gene: TRBJ1-2

CDR3 protein: CASSVDRGGGNEQFF
CDR3 DNA: TGTGCCAGCAGCGTGGACAGGGGCGGAGGCAATGAGCAGTTCTTC
V gene: TRBV9
clone size: .
D gene: TRBD1
J gene: TRBJ2-1

CDR3 protein: CASSLGQGVSPLHF
CDR3 DNA: TGTGCCAGCAGCTTAGGACAGGGGGTTTCACCCCTCCACTTT
V gene: TRBV7-2
clone size: .
D gene: TRBD1
J gene: TRBJ1-6

CDR3 protein: CASSRGQGAGGYTF
CDR3 DNA: TGCGCCAGCAGCCGAGGACAGGGGGCAGGTGGCTACACCTTC
V gene: TRBV4-3
clone size: .
D gene: TRBD1
J gene: TRBJ1-2

CDR3 protein: CASSINRAEATNEKLFF
CDR3 DNA: TGTGCCAGCAGCATTAACAGGGCCGAGGCAACTAATGAAAAACTGTTTTTT
V gene: TRBV11-2
clone size: .
D gene: .
J gene: TRBJ1-4

CDR3 protein: CASRKGQGQTEAFF
CDR3 DNA: TGTGCCAGCAGAAAAGGGCAGGGGCAGACTGAAGCTTTCTTT
V gene: TRBV7-2
clone size: .
D gene: .
J gene: TRBJ1-1

CDR3 protein: CASSLAGGAGFGRETQYF
CDR3 DNA: TGTGCCAGCAGCTTAGCGGGCGGGGCAGGGTTCGGTCGAGAGACCCAGTACTTC
V gene: TRBV11-3
clone size: .
D gene: .
J gene: TRBJ2-5

CDR3 protein: CASSPSTDTQYF
CDR3 DNA: TGTGCCAGCAGCCCTTCCACAGATACGCAGTATTTT
V gene: TRBV5-6
clone size: .
D gene: .
J gene: TRBJ2-3

CDR3 protein: CASSVDGGGAPYNEQFF
CDR3 DNA: TGTGCCAGCAGCGTAGACGGCGGGGGGGCCCCCTACAATGAGCAGTTCTTC
V gene: TRBV9
clone size: .
D gene: TRBD2
J gene: TRBJ2-1

CDR3 protein: CASSQDTGFEQFF
CDR3 DNA: TGCGCCAGCAGCCAAGATACAGGATTCGAGCAGTTCTTC
V gene: TRBV4-3
clone size: once
D gene: .
J gene: TRBJ2-1

CDR3 protein: CASSQPGASGGDEQFF
CDR3 DNA: TGTGCCAGCAGCCAGCCTGGGGCTAGCGGGGGGGATGAGCAGTTCTTC
V gene: TRBV11-2
clone size: .
D gene: TRBD2
J gene: TRBJ2-1

CDR3 protein: CASSEPGHINEKLFF
CDR3 DNA: TGTGCCAGCAGCGAACCGGGACACATTAATGAAAAACTGTTTTTT
V gene: TRBV11-2
clone size: .
D gene: .
J gene: TRBJ1-4

CDR3 protein: CSASAGVGQPQHF
CDR3 DNA: TGCAGTGCTAGTGCCGGGGTAGGTCAGCCCCAGCATTTT
V gene: TRBV20-1
clone size: .
D gene: .
J gene: TRBJ1-5

CDR3 protein: CASSTLSGGSDTQYF
CDR3 DNA: TGTGCCAGTAGTACCCTTAGCGGGGGATCAGATACGCAGTATTTT
V gene: TRBV19
clone size: .
D gene: TRBD2
J gene: TRBJ2-3

CDR3 protein: CASSQDSRGDTEAFF
CDR3 DNA: TGCGCCAGCAGCCAAGATTCCAGGGGGGACACTGAAGCTTTCTTT
V gene: TRBV4-3
clone size: once
D gene: TRBD1
J gene: TRBJ1-1

CDR3 protein: CASSVGAGQWISYEDTGELFF
CDR3 DNA: TGTGCCAGCAGCGTCGGTGCTGGTCAGTGGATTAGCTACGAAGACACCGGGGAGCTGTTTTTT
V gene: TRBV7-6
clone size: once
D gene: .
J gene: TRBJ2-2

CDR3 protein: CASSSSGGSSYNEQFF
CDR3 DNA: TGTGCCAGCAGTTCTAGCGGGGGGAGCTCCTACAATGAGCAGTTCTTC
V gene: TRBV2
clone size: .
D gene: TRBD2
J gene: TRBJ2-1

CDR3 protein: CASSEYKGNNEKLFF
CDR3 DNA: TGTGCCAGCAGTGAATATAAGGGGAATAATGAAAAACTGTTTTTT
V gene: TRBV25-1
clone size: .
D gene: .
J gene: TRBJ1-4

CDR3 protein: CASSPTLRSEAFF
CDR3 DNA: TGTGCCAGCAGCCCAACGCTCCGTAGTGAAGCTTTCTTT
V gene: TRBV7-3
clone size: few
D gene: .
J gene: TRBJ1-1

CDR3 protein: CASSRGGEQTGELFF
CDR3 DNA: TGTGCCAGCAGCCGCGGCGGGGAGCAGACCGGGGAGCTGTTTTTT
V gene: TRBV7-3
clone size: .
D gene: .
J gene: TRBJ2-2

CDR3 protein: CASRLTQDTNYGYTF
CDR3 DNA: TGTGCAAGTCGCTTAACCCAAGACACCAACTATGGCTACACCTTC
V gene: TRBV12-2
clone size: .
D gene: .
J gene: TRBJ1-2

CDR3 protein: CASSKDRGRTDTQYF
CDR3 DNA: TGTGCCAGCAGCAAGGACAGGGGTAGGACAGATACGCAGTATTTT
V gene: TRBV7-3
clone size: .
D gene: TRBD1
J gene: TRBJ2-3

CDR3 protein: CASSPMAVGQADEKLFF
CDR3 DNA: TGCGCCAGCAGCCCTATGGCAGTCGGACAGGCGGATGAAAAACTGTTTTTT
V gene: TRBV4-3
clone size: .
D gene: TRBD1
J gene: TRBJ1-4

CDR3 protein: CASSLGAEQFF
CDR3 DNA: TGTGCCAGCAGCTTAGGAGCCGAGCAGTTCTTC
V gene: TRBV11-2
clone size: .
D gene: .
J gene: TRBJ2-1

CDR3 protein: CAWSVGGTGAEKLFF
CDR3 DNA: TGTGCCTGGAGTGTTGGGGGTACAGGGGCTGAAAAACTGTTTTTT
V gene: TRBV30
clone size: .
D gene: TRBD1
J gene: TRBJ1-4

CDR3 protein: CAISEPPGPLHF
CDR3 DNA: TGTGCCATCAGTGAGCCCCCCGGGCCCCTCCACTTT
V gene: TRBV10-3
clone size: .
D gene: .
J gene: TRBJ1-6

CDR3 protein: CASSLAGTGGFETQYF
CDR3 DNA: TGTGCCAGCAGCTTGGCTGGGACAGGGGGGTTCGAGACCCAGTACTTC
V gene: TRBV5-4
clone size: .
D gene: TRBD1
J gene: TRBJ2-5

CDR3 protein: CASSIRHDEQYF
CDR3 DNA: TGTGCCAGCAGTATTAGACATGACGAGCAGTACTTC
V gene: TRBV12-3/TRBV12-4
clone size: few
D gene: .
J gene: TRBJ2-7

CDR3 protein: CASGVGGQETQYF
CDR3 DNA: TGTGCCAGCGGCGTGGGGGGGCAAGAGACCCAGTACTTC
V gene: TRBV11-3
clone size: .
D gene: TRBD2
J gene: TRBJ2-5

CDR3 protein: CASSFGLQYGYTF
CDR3 DNA: TGTGCCAGCAGCTTTGGTCTACAGTATGGCTACACCTTC
V gene: TRBV7-2
clone size: .
D gene: .
J gene: TRBJ1-2

CDR3 protein: CASSLTAPDTQYF
CDR3 DNA: TGTGCCAGCAGCCTAACAGCTCCAGATACGCAGTATTTT
V gene: TRBV5-4
clone size: .
D gene: .
J gene: TRBJ2-3

CDR3 protein: CAWHTGGNSNEKLFF
CDR3 DNA: TGTGCCTGGCACACAGGGGGTAACTCTAATGAAAAACTGTTTTTT
V gene: TRBV30
clone size: .
D gene: TRBD1
J gene: TRBJ1-4

CDR3 protein: CASTSPPPGLRLGYTF
CDR3 DNA: TGTGCCAGCACATCACCCCCCCCAGGGCTAAGGCTCGGCTACACCTTC
V gene: TRBV28
clone size: .
D gene: .
J gene: TRBJ1-2

CDR3 protein: CATSRRGTGGEVNIQYF
CDR3 DNA: TGTGCCACCAGCAGGAGGGGGACAGGGGGCGAAGTGAACATTCAGTACTTC
V gene: TRBV15
clone size: .
D gene: TRBD1
J gene: TRBJ2-4

CDR3 protein: CAWSASGGIQETQYF
CDR3 DNA: TGTGCCTGGAGTGCATCGGGGGGAATACAAGAGACCCAGTACTTC
V gene: TRBV30
clone size: .
D gene: TRBD2
J gene: TRBJ2-5

CDR3 protein: CASSLAQTARGNTIYF
CDR3 DNA: TGTGCCAGCAGCTTAGCGCAGACAGCACGAGGAAACACCATATATTTT
V gene: TRBV7-2
clone size: .
D gene: .
J gene: TRBJ1-3

CDR3 protein: CASSVDANPYYNSPLHF
CDR3 DNA: TGTGCCAGCAGCGTAGACGCTAACCCATACTATAATTCACCCCTCCACTTT
V gene: TRBV9
clone size: .
D gene: .
J gene: TRBJ1-6

CDR3 protein: CASSVAVRTGLAGGPRSYNEQFF
CDR3 DNA: TGTGCCAGCAGCGTAGCCGTGAGGACGGGACTAGCGGGAGGGCCTAGGTCCTACAATGAGCAGTTCTTC
V gene: TRBV9
clone size: .
D gene: TRBD2
J gene: TRBJ2-1

CDR3 protein: CASRIQGWAATGELFF
CDR3 DNA: TGTGCCAGCAGGATACAGGGGTGGGCGGCCACCGGGGAGCTGTTTTTT
V gene: TRBV27
clone size: .
D gene: TRBD1
J gene: TRBJ2-2

CDR3 protein: CASSPQTGPGTGELFF
CDR3 DNA: TGCGCCAGCAGCCCCCAAACAGGGCCAGGTACCGGGGAGCTGTTTTTT
V gene: TRBV5-1
clone size: .
D gene: .
J gene: TRBJ2-2

CDR3 protein: CSARGATEAFF
CDR3 DNA: TGCAGTGCTCGGGGGGCCACTGAAGCTTTCTTT
V gene: TRBV20-1
clone size: .
D gene: .
J gene: TRBJ1-1

CDR3 protein: CASSATSGAPYEQYF
CDR3 DNA: TGTGCCAGCAGTGCCACTAGCGGGGCCCCCTACGAGCAGTACTTC
V gene: TRBV2
clone size: .
D gene: TRBD2
J gene: TRBJ2-7